These 21 T cell receptor beta chains originate from one sample sequenced in a study of T cell repertoires in cytomegalovirus infection. These receptors' targets are unknown. Using its own MiXCR run on the reads, TCRdb lists one record per CDR3 protein. The data contain about a million distinct CDR3 sequences, less than 35% of them seen just once; the ten biggest clones take up roughly 13%. The source was cultured CD8+ T cells from PBMCs, collected from culture after CMV antigen stimulation. The receptors originated from a human donor in good health (CMV status not recorded). Some clones in this sample may be carry-over from other donors' samples.

This clonotype was counted many times. The rearrangement links TRBV7-8 to TRBJ1-5; no clear D. CDR1 and CDR2 from the germline V gene are SGHVS and FQNEAQ. CDR3 length: 17 residues. Trimming left V 5 bases short and J 0 bases short, with 17 bases between. CDR3 region: CASSPPLTLYSNQPQHF. CDR3 DNA sequence: TGTGCCAGCAGCCCCCCCCTGACACTTTATAGCAATCAGCCCCAGCATTTT.

The gene calls are TRBV6-2 or TRBV6-3 and TRBJ2-1, with TRBD1 as a possible D gene (6 bases). The length of the CDR3 is 17 residues. Trimming pared 2 bases from V and 4 bases from J, leaving 18 bases between. The germline CDR1 and CDR2 sequences are MNHEY and SVGEGT. For the CDR3, the DNA is TGTGCCAGCAGTTACCTTAGGACAGCCCTACTGTACAATGAGCAGTTCTTC. Its protein is CASSYLRTALLYNEQFF.

This clonotype was observed many times. The chain links TRBV7-2 to TRBJ1-1; TRBD1 matches 7 bases. The CDR3 totals 17 residues. In germline, CDR1 is SGHTA, CDR2 FQGNSA. Trimming at V came to 3 bases and at J to 1 base, leaving 11 bases not matched to a gene. The CDR3 here is CASSFGLPRGENTEAFF. The CDR3 DNA is TGTGCCAGCAGCTTCGGGTTACCCAGGGGGGAGAACACTGAAGCTTTCTTT.

To note about this clonotype: The junction departs from germline at one end; a sequencing error may be responsible. This chain connects TRBV28 to TRBJ1-5; no definite D call. CDR3 length: 17 amino acids. In germline, CDR1 is MDHEN, CDR2 SYDVKM. The CDR3 sequence is CACRPDKTVRMNQPQHF. As DNA, the CDR3 is TGTGCCTGCAGACCTGACAAAACCGTCCGTATGAATCAGCCCCAGCATTTT.

This clonotype was picked up a small number of times. J is TRBJ2-2 and V is TRBV19; 11 bases are a match to TRBD2. The CDR3 loop spans 14 amino acids. The J segment lost 1 base and the V segment lost 8 bases, leaving 0 bases of the junction unmatched. The germline V gene has CDR1 LNHDA and CDR2 SQIVND (reference sequence). The CDR3 protein is CASGLAGNTGELFF. The CDR3 coding sequence is TGTGCCAGTGGACTAGCGGGGAACACCGGGGAGCTGTTTTTT.

This clonotype has only a few counts. The chain joins TRBV5-6 to TRBJ2-1; 10 positions agree with TRBD2. The CDR3 runs 15 residues. V trimming: 4 bases; J trimming: 6 bases; junction bases outside the gene matches: 7. Germline CDR1 and CDR2: SGHDT and YYEEEE. For the CDR3, the DNA is TGTGCCAGCAGCCTTGAGCGGGGGGGCCGCAATGAGCAGTTCTTC. The encoded protein is CASSLERGGRNEQFF.

The chain combines TRBV7-9 with TRBJ1-1, with D uncertain. V dropped 1 base and J dropped 5 bases, with 11 bases sitting between them. The V gene's germline CDR1 is SEHNR and CDR2 FQNEAQ (reference sequence). The CDR3 consists of 14 residues. CDR3: CASSLGQVGTEAFF. As DNA, the CDR3 is TGTGCCAGCAGCTTAGGCCAGGTAGGGACTGAAGCTTTCTTT.

The chain employs TRBV12-3 or TRBV12-4 and TRBJ2-3, with D tentatively TRBD1 (7 bases). Trimming took 5 bases from V and 2 from J, leaving 17 bases between them. There are 16 residues in the CDR3. Written as DNA, the CDR3 is TGTGCCAGCAGTCGCGGGGACAGCCTCCACACAGATACGCAGTATTTT. It codes for CASSRGDSLHTDTQYF.

The rearrangement joins TRBV5-1 to TRBJ2-7; D is uncertain. V lost 2 bases to trimming and J lost 5 bases, with 11 bases between them. Germline V CDR1 and CDR2: SGHRS, YFSETQ. The CDR3 totals 13 residues. The CDR3 sequence: CASSLGNRNEQYF. DNA for the CDR3: TGCGCCAGCAGCTTAGGCAACAGAAACGAGCAGTACTTC.

This clonotype appeared many times. The rearrangement links TRBV7-2 to TRBJ1-4; no definite D call. Trimming pared 1 base from V and 8 bases from J, leaving 11 bases between. CDR1 is SGHTA and CDR2 is FQGNSA in the germline V gene. This CDR3 contains 14 residues. CDR3 DNA: TGTGCCAGCAGCTTAGGAGCCCTGACCGAAAAACTGTTTTTT. Amino acids: CASSLGALTEKLFF.

Many counts were recorded for this clonotype. The V gene is TRBV7-9, the J gene TRBJ2-2; D is uncertain. V was trimmed by 4 bases and J by 1 base, leaving 4 bases between them. CDR1 and CDR2 (germline): SEHNR, FQNEAQ (reference sequence). This CDR3 contains 13 residues. The CDR3 DNA is TGTGCCAGCAGCTCCAGGAACACCGGGGAGCTGTTTTTT. Protein product: CASSSRNTGELFF.

This clonotype has more than one count but fewer than ten. The chain carries TRBV4-1 and TRBJ1-4; D is undetermined. The V gene lost 0 bases and the J gene lost 4 bases, with 6 bases spanning the gap. There are 14 residues in the CDR3. CDR1 and CDR2 from the germline V gene are MGHRA and YSYEKL. CDR3 loop: CASSQDTLNEKLFF. The CDR3 bases are TGCGCCAGCAGCCAAGACACTCTTAATGAAAAACTGTTTTTT.

This clonotype was picked up a small number of times. The chain carries TRBV6-2 or TRBV6-3 and TRBJ2-7; TRBD1 agrees at 9 bases. This CDR3 region has 14 residues. Germline CDR1 reads MNHEY; CDR2 reads SVGEGT. Unmatched junction bases numbered 6, after V lost 4 bases and J lost 5 bases. For the CDR3, the DNA is TGTGCCAGCAGTTTGGGGACAGGGCCCCACGAGCAGTACGTC. Translation gives CASSLGTGPHEQYV.

Only one count was recorded for this clonotype. This chain uses TRBV29-1 with TRBJ2-1, with 7 bases identical to TRBD2. Germline assignment: CDR1 SQVTM and CDR2 ANQGSEA. V lost 7 bases, J lost 6 bases, and 0 bases stayed unmatched. The CDR3 covers 10 residues. The CDR3 protein is CSGGGNEQFF. The CDR3 coding sequence is TGCAGCGGGGGGGGCAATGAGCAGTTCTTC.

The rearrangement joins TRBV4-1 to TRBJ1-2; D ambiguous. Germline CDR1 is MGHRA and CDR2 is YSYEKL. The CDR3 has 13 amino acids. V lost 2 bases to trimming and J lost 8 bases, with 12 bases between them. The CDR3 is CASSQSYSDGYTF. The CDR3 DNA reads TGCGCCAGCAGCCAATCGTATTCGGACGGCTACACCTTC.

This clonotype was recorded at least ten times. The chain links TRBV7-6 to TRBJ1-2; possible D gene TRBD1, 5 bases. Germline CDR1 reads SGHVS; CDR2 reads FNYEAQ. This CDR3 has 14 residues. Trimming removed 2 bases from V and 2 bases from J, with 9 bases in between. The CDR3: CASSLWGENYGYTF. The CDR3 coding sequence is TGTGCCAGCAGCTTATGGGGGGAGAACTATGGCTACACCTTC.

V gene TRBV10-3 combines with J gene TRBJ2-2; 11 bases map to TRBD1. Germline V gene data show CDR1 as ENHRY and CDR2 as SYGVKD. The ends lost 6 bases at V and 1 base at J; junction bases unmatched: 10. The CDR3 covers 18 residues. The CDR3 protein is CAIRRTGGGRGNTGELFF. CDR3 sequence (DNA): TGTGCCATCAGACGGACAGGGGGCGGGCGGGGGAACACCGGGGAGCTGTTTTTT.

The table lists this clonotype with a few counts. The V call is TRBV6-2 or TRBV6-3, the J call TRBJ1-1; a possible D gene is TRBD1 (5 bases). This CDR3 has 12 amino acids. Germline CDR1 MNHEY, CDR2 SVGEGT. Trimming took 6 bases from V and 8 from J, leaving 13 bases between them. Here the CDR3 reads CASSPRELEAFF. In nucleotides, the CDR3 is TGTGCCAGCAGCCCCAGGGAGTTAGAAGCTTTCTTT.

This clonotype was counted many times. The chain carries TRBV7-2 and TRBJ1-2; the D is unclear. Germline values: CDR1 SGHTA, CDR2 FQGNSA. The CDR3 spans 13 residues. The V gene lost 4 bases and the J gene lost 5 bases, with 11 bases spanning the gap. The CDR3 sequence is CASSYVNQYGYTF. In nucleotides, the CDR3 is TGTGCCAGCAGCTACGTCAATCAGTATGGCTACACCTTC.

This clonotype was seen only a few times. The gene calls are TRBV2 and TRBJ2-3, with 10 bases lining up with TRBD2. The CDR3 totals 17 residues. Germline V gene sequence: CDR1 SNHLY, CDR2 FYNNEI. Losses at the gene ends were 9 bases for V and 4 bases for J; bases not matched to a gene: 16. DNA of the CDR3: TGTGCCAGTGATGGCGGGACGGGACTAGCGATCGCAGATACGCAGTATTTT. It translates to CASDGGTGLAIADTQYF.

The rearrangement links TRBV19 to TRBJ2-1, with 8 bases aligning to TRBD2. The CDR3 has 16 residues. The V segment lost 4 bases and the J segment 0 bases; nucleotides outside the gene matches: 5. The germline V gene has CDR1 LNHDA and CDR2 SQIVND (reference sequence). The CDR3 DNA reads TGTGCCAGTAGTAGGGGACTAGTGAACTCCTACAATGAGCAGTTCTTC. This gives the protein CASSRGLVNSYNEQFF.